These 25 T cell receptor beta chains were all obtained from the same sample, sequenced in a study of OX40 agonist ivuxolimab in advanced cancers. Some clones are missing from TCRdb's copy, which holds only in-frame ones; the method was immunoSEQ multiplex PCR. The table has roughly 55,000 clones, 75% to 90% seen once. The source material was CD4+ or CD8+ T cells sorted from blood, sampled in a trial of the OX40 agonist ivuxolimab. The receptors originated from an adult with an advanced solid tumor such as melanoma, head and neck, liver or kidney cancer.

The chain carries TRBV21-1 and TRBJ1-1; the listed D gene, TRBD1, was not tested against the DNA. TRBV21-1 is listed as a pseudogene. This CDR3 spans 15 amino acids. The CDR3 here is CASGLPGGQNTEAFF. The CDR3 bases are TGTGCCAGCGGCCTACCAGGGGGCCAGAACACTGAAGCTTTCTTT.

CDR3: CASTRGQGAFNTEAFF. The CDR3 nucleotides read TGTGCCAGCACCAGGGGACAGGGGGCATTCAACACTGAAGCTTTCTTT. The genes are TRBV7-6 and TRBJ1-1, with 12 bases identical to TRBD1. CDR1 SGHVS and CDR2 FNYEAQ come from the germline V gene. CDR3 size: 16 residues. V was pared by 7 bases and J by 2 bases, with 8 bases of the junction left unmatched.

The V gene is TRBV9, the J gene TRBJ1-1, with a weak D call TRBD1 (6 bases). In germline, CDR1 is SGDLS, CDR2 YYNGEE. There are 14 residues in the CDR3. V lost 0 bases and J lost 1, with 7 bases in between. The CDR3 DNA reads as TGTGCCAGCAGCGTAGGGGGGGCGAACACTGAAGCTTTCTTT. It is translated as CASSVGGANTEAFF. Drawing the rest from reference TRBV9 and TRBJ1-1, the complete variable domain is DSGVTQTPKHLITATGQRVTLRCSPRSGDLSVYWYQQSLDQGLQFLIQYYNGEERAKGNILERFSAQQFPDLHSELNLSSLELGDSALYFCASSVGGANTEAFFGQGTRLTVV.

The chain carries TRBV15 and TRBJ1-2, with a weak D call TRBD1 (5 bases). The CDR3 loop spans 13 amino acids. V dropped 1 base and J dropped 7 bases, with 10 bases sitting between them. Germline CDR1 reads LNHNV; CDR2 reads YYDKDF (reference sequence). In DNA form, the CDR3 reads TGTGCCACCAGCAGAGTGGGGGAAATTGGCTACACCTTC. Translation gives CATSRVGEIGYTF.

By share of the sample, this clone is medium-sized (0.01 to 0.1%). This CDR3 is CASSNNPYEQYF. For the CDR3, the DNA is TGCGCCAGCAGTAACAACCCCTACGAGCAGTACTTC. The chain recombines TRBV10-1 with TRBJ2-7; D remains unclear. The V and J ends lost 5 bases and 2 bases respectively, with 7 bases between them. The CDR3 has 12 amino acids. Germline-derived CDR1 and CDR2 are WNHNN and SYGVQD (reference sequence).

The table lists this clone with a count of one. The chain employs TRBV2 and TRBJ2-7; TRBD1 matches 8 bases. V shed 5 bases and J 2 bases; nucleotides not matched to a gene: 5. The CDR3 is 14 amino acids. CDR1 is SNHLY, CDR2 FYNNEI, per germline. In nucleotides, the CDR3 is TGTGCCAGCAGTTGGGACAGGCCAACCTACGAGCAGTACTTC. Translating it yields CASSWDRPTYEQYF. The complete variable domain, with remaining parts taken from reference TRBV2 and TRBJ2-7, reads EPEVTQTPSHQVTQMGQEVILRCVPISNHLYFYWYRQILGQKVEFLVSFYNNEISEKSEIFDDQFSVERPDGSNFTLKIRSTKLEDSAMYFCASSWDRPTYEQYFGPGTRLTVT.

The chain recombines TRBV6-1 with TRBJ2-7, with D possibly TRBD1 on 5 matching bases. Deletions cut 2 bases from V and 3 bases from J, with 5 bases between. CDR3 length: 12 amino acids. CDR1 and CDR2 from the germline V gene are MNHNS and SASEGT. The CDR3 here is CASSERGYEQYF. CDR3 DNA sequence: TGTGCCAGCAGTGAAAGGGGCTACGAGCAGTACTTC.

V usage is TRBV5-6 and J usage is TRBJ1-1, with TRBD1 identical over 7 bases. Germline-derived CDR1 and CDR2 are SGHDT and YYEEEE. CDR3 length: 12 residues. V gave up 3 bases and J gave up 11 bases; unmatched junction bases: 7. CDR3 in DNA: TGTGCCAGCAGCTCGGCCGGAGGGGGCGCTTTCTTT. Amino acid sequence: CASSSAGGGAFF.

Here the CDR3 reads CASSFMGQGRETQYF. CDR3 nucleotide sequence: TGTGCCAGCAGCTTCATGGGACAGGGGCGTGAGACCCAGTACTTC. The chain has TRBV5-6 and TRBJ2-5; 10 bases align to TRBD1. J gave up 5 bases and V 2 bases, and 6 bases lay outside the gene matches. Looked up from germline, CDR1 is SGHDT and CDR2 is YYEEEE. The CDR3 is 15 residues long.

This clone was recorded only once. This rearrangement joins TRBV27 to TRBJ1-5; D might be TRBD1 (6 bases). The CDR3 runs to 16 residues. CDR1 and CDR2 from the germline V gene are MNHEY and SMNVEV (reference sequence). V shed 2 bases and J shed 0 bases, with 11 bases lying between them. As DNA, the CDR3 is TGTGCCAGCAGTTTAGCGGGGGCTTATAGCAATCAGCCCCAGCATTTT. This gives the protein CASSLAGAYSNQPQHF.

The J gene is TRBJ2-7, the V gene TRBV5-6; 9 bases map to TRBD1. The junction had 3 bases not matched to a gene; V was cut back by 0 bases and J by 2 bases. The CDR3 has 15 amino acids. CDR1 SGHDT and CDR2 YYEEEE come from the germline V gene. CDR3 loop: CASSLGTGVAYEQYF. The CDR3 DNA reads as TGTGCCAGCAGCTTGGGGACAGGGGTTGCCTACGAGCAGTACTTC.

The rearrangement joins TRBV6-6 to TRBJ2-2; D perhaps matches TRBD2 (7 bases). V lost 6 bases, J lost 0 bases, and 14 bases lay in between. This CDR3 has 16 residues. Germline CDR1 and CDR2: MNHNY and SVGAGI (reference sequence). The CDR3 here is CASSLRGGSNTGELFF. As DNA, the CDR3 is TGTGCCAGCAGCCTCAGGGGAGGGTCGAACACCGGGGAGCTGTTTTTT.

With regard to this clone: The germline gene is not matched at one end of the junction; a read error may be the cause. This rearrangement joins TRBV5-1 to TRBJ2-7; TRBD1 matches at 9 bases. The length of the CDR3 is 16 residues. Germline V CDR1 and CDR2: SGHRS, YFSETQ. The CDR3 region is CASSLGGQGIGYEQYF. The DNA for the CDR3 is TGCGCCAGCAGTTTGGGGGGACAGGGTATCGGCTACGAGCAGTACTTC.

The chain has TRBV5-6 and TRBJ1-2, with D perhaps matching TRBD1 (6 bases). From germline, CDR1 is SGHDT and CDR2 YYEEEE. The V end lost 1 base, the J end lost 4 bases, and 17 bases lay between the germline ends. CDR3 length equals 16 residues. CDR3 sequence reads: CASSLSSWGRGYGYTF. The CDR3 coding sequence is TGTGCCAGCAGCTTGAGTTCTTGGGGGCGCGGCTATGGCTACACCTTC.

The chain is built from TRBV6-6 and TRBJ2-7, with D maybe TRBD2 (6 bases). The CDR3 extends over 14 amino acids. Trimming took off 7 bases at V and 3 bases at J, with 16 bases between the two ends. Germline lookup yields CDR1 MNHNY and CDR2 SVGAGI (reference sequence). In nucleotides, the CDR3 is TGTGCCAGCACGGGGGACCCAAATTTCTACGAGCAGTACTTC. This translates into CASTGDPNFYEQYF.

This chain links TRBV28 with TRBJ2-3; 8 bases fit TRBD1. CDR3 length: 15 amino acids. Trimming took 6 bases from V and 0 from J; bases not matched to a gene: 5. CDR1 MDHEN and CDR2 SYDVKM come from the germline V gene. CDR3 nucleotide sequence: TGTGCCAGCAGCCCCGGACAGGGTAGCACAGATACGCAGTATTTT. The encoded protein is CASSPGQGSTDTQYF.

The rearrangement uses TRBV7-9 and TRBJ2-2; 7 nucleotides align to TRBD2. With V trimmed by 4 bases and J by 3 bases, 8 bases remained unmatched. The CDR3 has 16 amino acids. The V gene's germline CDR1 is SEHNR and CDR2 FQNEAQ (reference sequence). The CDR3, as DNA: TGTGCCAGCAGCTACCGGACTAGTGGAGACACCGGGGAGCTGTTTTTT. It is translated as CASSYRTSGDTGELFF.

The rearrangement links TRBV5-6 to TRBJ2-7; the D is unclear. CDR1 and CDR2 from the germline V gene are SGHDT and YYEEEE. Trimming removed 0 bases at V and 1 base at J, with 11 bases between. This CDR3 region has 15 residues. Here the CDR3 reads CASSLVDLQSYEQYF. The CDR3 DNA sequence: TGTGCCAGCAGCTTGGTGGACCTACAATCCTACGAGCAGTACTTC.

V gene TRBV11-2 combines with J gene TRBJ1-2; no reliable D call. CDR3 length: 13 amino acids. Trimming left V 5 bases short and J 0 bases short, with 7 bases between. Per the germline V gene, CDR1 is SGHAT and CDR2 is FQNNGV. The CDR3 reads CASSPSPNYGYTF. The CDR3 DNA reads TGTGCCAGCAGCCCATCCCCTAACTATGGCTACACCTTC.

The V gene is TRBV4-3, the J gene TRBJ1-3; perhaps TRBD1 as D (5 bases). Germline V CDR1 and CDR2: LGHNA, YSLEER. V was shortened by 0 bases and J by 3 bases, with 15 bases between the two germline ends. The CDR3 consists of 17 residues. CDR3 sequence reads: CASSQDVRGVFGNTIYF. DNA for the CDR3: TGCGCCAGCAGCCAAGATGTTCGGGGGGTCTTTGGAAACACCATATATTTT.

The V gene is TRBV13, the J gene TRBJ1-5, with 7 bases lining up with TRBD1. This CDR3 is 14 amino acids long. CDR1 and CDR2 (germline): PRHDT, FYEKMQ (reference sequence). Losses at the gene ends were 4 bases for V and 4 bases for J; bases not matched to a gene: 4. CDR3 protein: CASSSGTENQPQHF. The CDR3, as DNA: TGTGCCAGCAGCTCTGGGACAGAAAATCAGCCCCAGCATTTT.

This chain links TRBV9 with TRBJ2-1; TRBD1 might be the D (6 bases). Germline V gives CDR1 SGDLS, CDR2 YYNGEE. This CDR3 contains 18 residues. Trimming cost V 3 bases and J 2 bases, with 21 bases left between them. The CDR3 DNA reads TGTGCCAGCAGCGGGGATTCAGGGGCTCGTTTCACCTACAATGAGCAGTTCTTC. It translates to CASSGDSGARFTYNEQFF.

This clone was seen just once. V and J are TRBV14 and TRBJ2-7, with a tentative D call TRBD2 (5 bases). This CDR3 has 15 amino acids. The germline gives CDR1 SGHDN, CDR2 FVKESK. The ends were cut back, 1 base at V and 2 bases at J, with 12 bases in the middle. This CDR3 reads CASSQVRGLTYEQYF. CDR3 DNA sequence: TGTGCCAGCAGCCAAGTCCGGGGTCTCACCTACGAGCAGTACTTC.

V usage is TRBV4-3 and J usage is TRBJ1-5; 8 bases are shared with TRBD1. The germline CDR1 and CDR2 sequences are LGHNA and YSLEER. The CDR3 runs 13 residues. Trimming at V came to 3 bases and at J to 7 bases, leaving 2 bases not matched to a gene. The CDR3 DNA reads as TGCGCCAGCAGCCATGACAGGGGACAGCCCCAGCATTTT. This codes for CASSHDRGQPQHF.

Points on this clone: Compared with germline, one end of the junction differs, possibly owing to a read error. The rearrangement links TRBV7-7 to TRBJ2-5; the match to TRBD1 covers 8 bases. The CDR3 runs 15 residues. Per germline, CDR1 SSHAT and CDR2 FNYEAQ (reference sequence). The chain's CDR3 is CASSLGTGPQETQYF. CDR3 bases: TGTGCTAGCAGCTTGGGGACAGGCCCGCAAGAGACCCAGTACTTC.